The clone carrying this T cell receptor beta chain has more than one count but fewer than ten. What it binds is not known. The sample comes from a study of T cell repertoires in cytomegalovirus infection. Study summary: In public TCR beta signatures, there were indications of both CMV infection and matching HLA type.

Germline V gene sequence: CDR1 KGHDR, CDR2 SFDVKD. CDR3 length equals 16 residues. The V and J ends lost 0 bases and 2 bases, in that order; junction bases with no gene match: 4. Study outcomes and limitations: HLA-C-restricted CMV clonotypes gave the most frequent clonotype in two of eight donors. People with CMV and the relevant HLA were identified by cumulative public TCR beta family frequency.

Each CDR3 protein gets one entry after TCRdb re-called the reads with MiXCR. The sample contains approximately 700,000 distinct CDR3 sequences, less than 40% of which appear only once. V and J are TRBV24-1 and TRBJ2-5, with 8 positions matching TRBD2. What was sequenced was PBMCs. This receptor was taken from a human donor in good health (CMV status not recorded). Some clones in this sample may be carry-over from other donors' samples. The CDR3 region is CATSDLPGLGQETQYF. CDR3 DNA: TGTGCCACCAGTGATTTGCCGGGACTAGGTCAAGAGACCCAGTACTTC.